What follows are 2 T cell receptor beta chains derived from one specimen sequenced in a study of preoperative IRX-2 immunotherapy in early breast cancer. Assay: immunoSEQ multiplex PCR; the TCRdb copy retains only in-frame clones and omits some. The sample shows 20,000 to 30,000 clones, 85% to 95% of them seen only once. Treatment: preoperative locoregional IRX-2 cytokine immunotherapy. The starting material was tumor tissue, obtained after IRX-2 immunotherapy. The origin of the receptors is a human donor with breast cancer.

This chain joins TRBV7-2 and TRBJ2-1; the D is unclear. The V end lost 0 bases, the J end lost 12 bases, and 0 bases lay between the germline ends. The CDR3 sequence is 9 residues long. CDR1 and CDR2 (germline): SGHTA, FQGNSA. CDR3 residues: CASSLAQFF. CDR3 in DNA: TGTGCCAGCAGCTTAGCGCAGTTCTTC.

This rearrangement joins TRBV7-9 to TRBJ2-5; no firm D call. This CDR3 contains 15 residues. Germline loops: CDR1 SEHNR, CDR2 FQNEAQ (reference sequence). V lost 5 bases to trimming and J lost 2 bases, with 15 bases between them. In nucleotides, the CDR3 is TGTGCCAGCAGCCCCAAACGCAGGTTACAAGAGACCCAGTACTTC. Translating it yields CASSPKRRLQETQYF.